The clone carrying this T cell receptor beta chain was recorded a few times. The data were produced by immunoSEQ multiplex PCR, yet TCRdb's version contains in-frame clones alone and is incomplete. The data hold about 51,000 clones, with around 82% observed a single time. These data originate in a study of PD-1 blockade in mismatch repair-deficient tumors. The V segment lost 4 bases and the J segment 5 bases; nucleotides outside the gene matches: 4. The length of the CDR3 is 15 residues. Germline V lookup: CDR1 SGHNT, CDR2 YYREEE (reference sequence). Specimen: peripheral blood, collected 4 weeks after starting pembrolizumab. This chain uses TRBV5-4 with TRBJ2-5, with TRBD2 matching 14 bases. The clonotype was recovered from an adult with mismatch repair-deficient cancer. CDR3: CASSRGTSGSETQYF. The CDR3 DNA follows: TGTGCCAGCAGCCGGGGGACTAGCGGGAGCGAGACCCAGTACTTC.